A few counts support the clone carrying this TCR beta chain. What it binds is unknown. This entry belongs to a study of CD8+ T cells in alopecia areata. Whole-study context: Each day, treated patients took oral tofacitinib twice, at 5 to 10 mg per dose.

General observations from the study: Clonality in lesional scalp, especially alopecia totalis/universalis, exceeded that of normal scalp.

With V trimmed by 5 bases and J by 4 bases, 4 bases remained unmatched. Germline V gene sequence: CDR1 SNHLY, CDR2 FYNNEI. This CDR3 has 15 amino acids. Extracted from the samples, RNA was reverse transcribed into cDNA to serve as the sequencing template. Profiling relied on immunoSEQ multiplex PCR, and the TCRdb table lists in-frame clones only, not all of them. Seen here are 150,000 to 200,000 clones, under 80% observed once, and the top ten hold roughly 1.3%. Treatment denoted: oral pan-JAK inhibitor, 5-10 mg twice daily. As part of sample collection, lesional scalp punch biopsies and peripheral blood were taken from alopecia areata patients.

The sample in question was CD4+ T cells sorted from blood, obtained between weeks 47 and 50, from a patient treated with tofacitinib. The origin of this receptor is a human donor with alopecia areata. The genes are TRBV2 and TRBJ1-6; 8 nucleotides agree with TRBD1. CDR3 bases: TGTGCCAGCAGTCCCAGGACAGGGTATAATTCACCCCTCCACTTT. Translating gives CASSPRTGYNSPLHF.